This T cell receptor beta chain was sequenced during a study of response to subunit inactivated influenza vaccine. Findings and caveats of the study: T cells newly recruited by each seasonal influenza vaccination are few, the authors suggested.

A word on this clonotype: Its matching antigen is unknown.

TCRdb ran MiXCR on the RT-PCR reads and lists one entry per CDR3 protein. The sample lists approximately 520,000 distinct CDR3 sequences, roughly 27% occurring once. The CDR3 covers 15 residues. The germline V and J ends were trimmed by 3 bases and 2 bases, with 13 bases remaining between them. Germline-derived CDR1 and CDR2 are MGHDK and SYGVNS. This TCR came from a man aged 45 to 65 who received an inactivated influenza vaccine. The genes are TRBV25-1 and TRBJ2-5; the D is unclear. The sequences come from CD4+ T cells sorted from PBMCs, collected around 5 days after vaccination. The CDR3 DNA follows: TGTGCCAGCAGTGACCCCAGACAAAGGCAAGAGACCCAGTACTTC. This encodes CASSDPRQRQETQYF.